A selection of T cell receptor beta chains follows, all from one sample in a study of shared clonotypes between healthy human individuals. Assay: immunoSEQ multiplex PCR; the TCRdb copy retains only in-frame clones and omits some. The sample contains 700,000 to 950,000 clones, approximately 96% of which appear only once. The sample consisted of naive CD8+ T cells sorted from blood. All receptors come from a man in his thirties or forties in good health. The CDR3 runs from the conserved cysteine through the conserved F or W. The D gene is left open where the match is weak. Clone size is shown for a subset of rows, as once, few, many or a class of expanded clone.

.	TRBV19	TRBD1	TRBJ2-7	CASSIGRTGGADEQYF	TGTGCCAGTAGTATAGGTAGGACAGGGGGCGCCGACGAGCAGTACTTC
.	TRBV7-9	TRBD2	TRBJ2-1	CASSFQTAGPNEQFF	TGTGCCAGCAGCTTCCAGACAGCGGGACCCAATGAGCAGTTCTTC
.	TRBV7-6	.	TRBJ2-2	CASSPLGGRAGELFF	TGTGCCAGCAGCCCCTTGGGGGGGCGCGCCGGGGAGCTGTTTTTT
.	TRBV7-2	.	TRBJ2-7	CASSLIGGSEQYF	TGTGCCAGCAGCTTAATTGGGGGATCCGAGCAGTACTTC
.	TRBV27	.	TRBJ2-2	CASSNGGRELFF	TGTGCCAGCAGTAACGGGGGCCGGGAGCTGTTTTTT
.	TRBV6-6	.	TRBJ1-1	CASSYGSGGEAFF	TGTGCCAGCAGTTACGGTTCCGGGGGCGAAGCTTTCTTT
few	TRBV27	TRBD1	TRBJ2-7	CASSVGQGYEQYF	TGTGCCAGCAGTGTCGGACAGGGCTACGAGCAGTACTTC
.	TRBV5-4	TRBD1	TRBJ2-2	CASSFPGQGTTGELFF	TGTGCCAGCAGCTTTCCAGGACAGGGGACCACCGGGGAGCTGTTTTTT
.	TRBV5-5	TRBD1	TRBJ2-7	CASSWDSSYEQYF	TGTGCCAGCAGCTGGGACAGCTCCTACGAGCAGTACTTC
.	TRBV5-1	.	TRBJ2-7	CASSLHSQGIDEQYF	TGCGCCAGCAGCTTGCATAGCCAAGGAATAGACGAGCAGTACTTC
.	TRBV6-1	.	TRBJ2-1	CASSEIDPLRPDNEQFF	TGTGCCAGCAGTGAAATCGATCCCCTAAGGCCAGACAATGAGCAGTTCTTC
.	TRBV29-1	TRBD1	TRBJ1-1	CSVDPDHPGTGYMNTEAFF	TGCAGCGTTGATCCCGACCACCCCGGGACAGGGTATATGAACACTGAAGCTTTCTTT
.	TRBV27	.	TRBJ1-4	CASSLARGNEKLFF	TGTGCCAGCAGTTTAGCCCGGGGGAATGAAAAACTGTTTTTT
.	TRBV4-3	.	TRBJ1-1	CASSQDRLNGNTEAFF	TGCGCCAGCAGCCAAGATCGACTCAATGGGAACACTGAAGCTTTCTTT
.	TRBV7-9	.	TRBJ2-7	CASTPTVGDEQYF	TGTGCCAGCACCCCGACGGTGGGGGACGAGCAGTACTTC
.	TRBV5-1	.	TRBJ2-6	CASSSGDSGANVLTF	TGCGCCAGCAGCTCAGGAGACTCTGGGGCCAACGTCCTGACTTTC
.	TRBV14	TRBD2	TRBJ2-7	CASSLTRLAGLPRLAYEQYF	TGTGCCAGCAGCCTAACCCGACTAGCGGGATTGCCACGTCTCGCCTACGAGCAGTACTTC
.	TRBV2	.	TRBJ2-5	CASRASLPETQYF	TGTGCCAGCAGGGCCTCGCTACCAGAGACCCAGTACTTC
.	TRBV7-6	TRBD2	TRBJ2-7	CASSHSRNGGSYEQYF	TGTGCCAGCAGCCACTCTAGGAATGGCGGGAGCTACGAGCAGTACTTC
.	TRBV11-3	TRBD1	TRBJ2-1	CASSLERQGSYNEQFF	TGTGCCAGCAGCTTGGAAAGACAGGGCTCCTACAATGAGCAGTTCTTC